These 30 T cell receptor beta chains came from one sample sequenced in a study of T-cell memory formation after mild COVID-19. MiXCR, run by TCRdb on the 5' RACE reads, gives a single entry per CDR3 protein. The sample gives about 430,000 distinct CDR3 sequences, about a sixth of which show up once; 20% to 25% is in the top ten. Material: PBMCs or a T cell subset sorted from them (not recorded which). All receptors come from a man between 18 and 35 years old who had mild COVID-19 (a few samples of this study predate the infection). Cell type and time point are not known.

This sequence joins TRBV5-1 and TRBJ2-1; perhaps TRBD1 as D (6 bases). The V gene lost 5 bases and the J gene lost 8 bases, with 11 bases spanning the gap. This CDR3 is built from 12 residues. Germline V lookup: CDR1 SGHRS, CDR2 YFSETQ. CDR3 in amino acids: CASRIKGDEQFF. The CDR3 bases are TGCGCCAGCAGGATCAAGGGGGATGAGCAGTTCTTC. Full variable domain (outside the CDR3, taken from reference TRBV5-1 and TRBJ2-1): KAGVTQTPRYLIKTRGQQVTLSCSPISGHRSVSWYQQTPGQGLQFLFEYFSETQRNKGNFPGRFSGRQFSNSRSEMNVSTLELGDSALYLCASRIKGDEQFFGPGTRLTVL.

The chain has TRBV6-6 and TRBJ1-6; D possibly corresponds to TRBD1 (6 bases). Germline CDR1 MNHNY, CDR2 SVGAGI (reference sequence). Trimming left V 2 bases short and J 8 bases short, with 16 bases between. This CDR3 region has 16 residues. In DNA, the CDR3 is TGTGCCAGCAGTTACAACCAAGCAGGGGAACATTCACCCCTCCACTTT. It specifies CASSYNQAGEHSPLHF.

This clonotype occurred a few times. The gene calls are TRBV4-3 and TRBJ2-4, with D perhaps matching TRBD2 (7 bases). The CDR3 length is 16 residues. Trimming removed 1 base at V and 11 bases at J, with 21 bases between. Germline values: CDR1 LGHNA, CDR2 YSLEER. The CDR3 DNA reads as TGCGCCAGCAGCCAAGGTTTATGGGGGGGCCATGTGGTTCAGTACTTC. This translates into CASSQGLWGGHVVQYF.

V usage is TRBV5-1 and J usage is TRBJ1-1; possibly TRBD1 for D (5 bases). With 7 bases removed from V and 0 bases from J, the gap between germline ends came to 19 bases. The CDR3 sequence is 16 residues long. CDR1 is SGHRS and CDR2 is YFSETQ in the germline V gene. The DNA of the CDR3 is TGCGCCAGCCTTCCTGCTGCTGGGGGGTTGAACACTGAAGCTTTCTTT. Its protein is CASLPAAGGLNTEAFF.

The chain joins TRBV9 to TRBJ1-1, with TRBD1 as a possible D gene (5 bases). CDR1 is SGDLS, CDR2 YYNGEE, per germline. With 0 bases removed from V and 11 bases from J, the gap between germline ends came to 14 bases. The CDR3 totals 13 residues. CDR3 DNA: TGTGCCAGCAGCGTAGACGGGGGTCGAACGGCTTTCTTT. It specifies CASSVDGGRTAFF.

The chain joins TRBV3-1 to TRBJ1-6; D perhaps matches TRBD1 (5 bases). The CDR3 extends over 14 amino acids. Looked up from germline, CDR1 is LGHDT and CDR2 is YNNKEL (reference sequence). V shed 1 base and J shed 8 bases, with 9 bases lying between them. The CDR3, as DNA: TGTGCCAGCAGCCAAGTCGGGGGGGATTCACCCCTCCACTTT. This encodes CASSQVGGDSPLHF.

This chain joins TRBV11-1 and TRBJ2-5, with D perhaps TRBD2 (5 bases). The CDR3 is 13 amino acids. V was clipped by 9 bases and J by 2 bases, with 13 bases between them. Germline V CDR1 and CDR2: SGHAT, FQDESV (reference sequence). CDR3 sequence (DNA): TGTGCCAGTCTCGGGGTTGCTCAAGAGACCCAGTACTTC. Translated, it gives CASLGVAQETQYF.

The chain has TRBV30 and TRBJ1-4; 8 bases are shared with TRBD1. Trimming removed 3 bases from V and 8 bases from J; junction bases left unmatched: 14. The germline CDR1 and CDR2 sequences are GTSNPN and SVGIG (reference sequence). There are 16 residues in the CDR3. For the CDR3, the DNA is TGTGCCTGGAGCCTAAAAGGAGGGGCAGGGGGCGAAAAACTGTTTTTT. This sequence encodes CAWSLKGGAGGEKLFF.

This clonotype was seen more than once but under ten times. This chain connects TRBV6-1 to TRBJ2-7; perhaps TRBD1 as D (5 bases). Germline CDR1 MNHNS, CDR2 SASEGT. Trimming stripped 2 bases from V and 3 bases from J, with 14 bases between. CDR3 length: 15 residues. CDR3 sequence reads: CASSEMGQGHYEQYV. In nucleotides, the CDR3 is TGTGCCAGCAGTGAAATGGGGCAGGGCCACTACGAGCAGTACGTC.

V and J are TRBV7-3 and TRBJ2-1; D remains unclear. CDR3 length: 12 residues. V was trimmed by 3 bases and J by 10 bases, leaving 10 bases between them. The germline V gene has CDR1 SGHTA and CDR2 FQGTGA. The CDR3: CASSLTQGEQFF. For the CDR3, the DNA is TGTGCCAGCAGCTTGACGCAAGGGGAGCAGTTCTTC. The whole variable domain, remainder taken from reference TRBV7-3 and TRBJ2-1, is GAGVSQTPSNKVTEKGKYVELRCDPISGHTALYWYRQSLGQGPEFLIYFQGTGAADDSGLPNDRFFAVRPEGSVSTLKIQRTERGDSAVYLCASSLTQGEQFFGPGTRLTVL.

This clonotype showed up just a few times. The chain links TRBV5-1 to TRBJ2-7; 10 bases match TRBD2. J gave up 3 bases and V 4 bases, and 10 bases lay outside the gene matches. The germline CDR1 and CDR2 sequences are SGHRS and YFSETQ. The CDR3 has 16 residues. CDR3 nucleotides: TGCGCCAGCAGCCCGCACGGAGGACTAGCGGTCTACGAGCAGTACTTC. It yields the protein CASSPHGGLAVYEQYF.

The V gene is TRBV20-1, the J gene TRBJ2-3, with TRBD1 as a possible D gene (6 bases). This CDR3 is 19 amino acids long. Germline CDR1 and CDR2: DFQATT and SNEGSKA (reference sequence). The V end lost 1 base, the J end lost 0 bases, and 23 bases lay between the germline ends. CDR3 sequence reads: CSARGLQGRQAISTDTQYF. The CDR3 DNA sequence: TGCAGTGCTAGAGGGCTCCAGGGGCGACAGGCCATTAGCACAGATACGCAGTATTTT.

The chain employs TRBV27 and TRBJ2-1, with 9 bases fitting TRBD2. Germline CDR1 and CDR2: MNHEY and SMNVEV (reference sequence). This CDR3 contains 14 residues. The ends lost 6 bases at V and 7 bases at J; junction bases unmatched: 7. The CDR3 region has the DNA TGTGCCAGCAGAAGAGCGGGGGGCGGAAATGAGCAGTTCTTC. It translates to CASRRAGGGNEQFF.

This clonotype has at least ten counts. The chain joins TRBV4-2 to TRBJ2-7; D is undetermined. Per germline, CDR1 LGHNA and CDR2 YNFKEQ. With 4 bases removed from V and 4 bases from J, the gap between germline ends came to 11 bases. CDR3 size: 13 residues. The CDR3 region is CASSPGVGYEQYV. The CDR3, as DNA: TGTGCCAGCAGCCCCGGCGTCGGGTACGAGCAGTACGTC.

V and J are TRBV7-9 and TRBJ2-3; 10 nucleotides line up with TRBD2. The ends lost 4 bases at V and 7 bases at J; junction bases unmatched: 11. CDR1 and CDR2 (germline): SEHNR, FQNEAQ (reference sequence). This CDR3 contains 16 residues. The CDR3 here is CASSSSLAGERNTQYF. CDR3 DNA sequence: TGTGCCAGCAGCTCTTCTCTAGCGGGGGAGCGGAATACGCAGTATTTT.

The gene calls are TRBV19 and TRBJ1-6; unclear D gene. Germline CDR1 is LNHDA and CDR2 is SQIVND (reference sequence). The V end lost 10 bases, the J end lost 0 bases, and 13 bases lay between the germline ends. This CDR3 has 15 amino acids. The CDR3 nucleotides are TGTGCCACCACCCCGGGGAGCTCCTATAATTCACCCCTCCACTTT. Translating it yields CATTPGSSYNSPLHF. The entire variable domain, with the rest obtained from reference TRBV19 and TRBJ1-6, is as follows: DGGITQSPKYLFRKEGQNVTLSCEQNLNHDAMYWYRQDPGQGLRLIYYSQIVNDFQKGDIAEGYSVSREKKESFPLTVTSAQKNPTAFYLCATTPGSSYNSPLHFGNGTRLTVT.

With respect to this clonotype: One junction end does not reproduce the germline sequence, and a read error may be involved. This CDR3 is CASSSDRDSYNEQFF. As DNA, the CDR3 is TGTGCTAGCAGCTCGGACAGGGACTCCTACAATGAGCAGTTCTTC. The chain is built from TRBV7-7 and TRBJ2-1; 8 bases map to TRBD1. The CDR3 is 15 amino acids. The germline V gene has CDR1 SSHAT and CDR2 FNYEAQ (reference sequence).

The V and J genes are TRBV12-3 or TRBV12-4 and TRBJ2-5, with D possibly matching TRBD2 (7 bases). Between the trimmed V and J ends, which lost 5 bases and 3 bases, there was a span of 13 bases. The CDR3 length is 14 residues. For the CDR3, the DNA is TGTGCCAGCAGTCCCGGGGGGCGGGAAGAGACCCAGTACTTC. The encoded protein is CASSPGGREETQYF.

This clonotype was recorded a few times. This rearrangement joins TRBV6-5 to TRBJ2-5; D might be TRBD2 (5 bases). The V gene lost 0 bases and the J gene lost 5 bases, with 13 bases spanning the gap. This CDR3 contains 15 residues. Germline-derived CDR1 and CDR2 are MNHEY and SVGAGI. CDR3 amino acids: CASSYSILVRETQYF. The CDR3 DNA sequence: TGTGCCAGCAGTTACTCGATACTAGTACGGGAGACCCAGTACTTC.

V usage is TRBV5-1 and J usage is TRBJ2-1; 11 positions match TRBD2. Germline V lookup: CDR1 SGHRS, CDR2 YFSETQ. This CDR3 comprises 17 residues. With V trimmed by 4 bases and J by 7 bases, 13 bases remained unmatched. CDR3 in DNA: TGCGCCAGCAGCGTCGCACTTAGCGGGGGGGCCGGGAATGAGCAGTTCTTC. Translation gives CASSVALSGGAGNEQFF.

This clonotype was counted between two and nine times. The CDR3 loop is CASSNTGTGDEQYF. Here the CDR3 DNA reads TGTGCCAGCAGTAACACCGGGACAGGAGACGAGCAGTACTTC. The chain couples TRBV7-6 to TRBJ2-7; TRBD1 matches at 8 bases. Germline V gives CDR1 SGHVS, CDR2 FNYEAQ. This CDR3 is built from 14 residues. After removal of 6 bases from V and 5 bases from J, the junction contained 9 bases not matched to a gene.

The table lists this clonotype with a few counts. The J gene is TRBJ2-1, the V gene TRBV11-3; D may correspond to TRBD1 or TRBD2 (5 bases each). V was pared by 4 bases and J by 0 bases, with 10 bases between. This CDR3 contains 15 residues. The germline gives CDR1 SGHNT, CDR2 YENEEA. In nucleotides, the CDR3 is TGTGCCAGCAGCTCAGAGGGGAGCTCCTACAATGAGCAGTTCTTC. This gives the protein CASSSEGSSYNEQFF.

In its sample, this clonotype was seen a few times. At one of its ends the junction is not consistent with the germline gene, which may arise from a read error. The genes are TRBV7-8 and TRBJ2-4, with D hard to call. This CDR3 comprises 14 residues. CDR1 and CDR2 from the germline V gene are SGHVS and FQNEAQ. DNA of the CDR3: TGTGCCAGCAGTTTAGACGAAACCAAAAACATTCAGTACTTC. This codes for CASSLDETKNIQYF.

The V gene is TRBV20-1, the J gene TRBJ2-6; 9 bases line up with TRBD1. CDR1 is DFQATT and CDR2 is SNEGSKA in the germline V gene (reference sequence). The V segment lost 6 bases and the J segment 0 bases; nucleotides outside the gene matches: 12. CDR3 length: 18 amino acids. CDR3 DNA: TGCAGTGCCCCCACACTGGGACAGGGAGACTCTGGGGCCAACGTCCTGACTTTC. This translates into CSAPTLGQGDSGANVLTF.

This clonotype was observed many times. This chain links TRBV11-3 with TRBJ2-1, with 8 positions matching TRBD2. J was trimmed by 2 bases and V by 0 bases; bases with no gene match: 9. The CDR3 has 18 residues. The V gene's germline CDR1 is SGHNT and CDR2 YENEEA. DNA for the CDR3: TGTGCCAGCAGCTTAGACCAGGGAGGTAGCGGGGCCTACAATGAGCAGTTCTTC. This sequence encodes CASSLDQGGSGAYNEQFF.

In nucleotides, the CDR3 is TGTGCCAGCAGAGATGTGAGCCAGGCTTCAACGCTCTACGAGCAGTACGTC. Encoded protein: CASRDVSQASTLYEQYV. This rearrangement joins TRBV7-3 to TRBJ2-7; D is unresolved. Germline V CDR1 and CDR2: SGHTA, FQGTGA. The ends were cut back, 6 bases at V and 3 bases at J, with 24 bases in the middle. The CDR3 covers 17 residues.

This clonotype was detected only a few times. The rearrangement links TRBV2 to TRBJ2-6; D call uncertain. CDR1 and CDR2 from the germline V gene are SNHLY and FYNNEI. The CDR3 has 15 residues. Trimming stripped 6 bases from V and 3 bases from J, with 12 bases between. The DNA of the CDR3 is TGTGCCAGCAGGGTTCGGCAAGATGGGGCCAACGTCCTGACTTTC. It is translated as CASRVRQDGANVLTF.

The chain has TRBV6-2 or TRBV6-3 and TRBJ1-1; no clear D gene. Germline CDR1 reads MNHEY; CDR2 reads SVGEGT. CDR3 length: 16 residues. V was cut by 2 bases and J by 0 bases, with 13 bases left in between. In DNA, the CDR3 is TGTGCCAGCAGTTACGATGCCGGACGGGTGAACACTGAAGCTTTCTTT. Amino acids: CASSYDAGRVNTEAFF.

In this sample, this clonotype turned up a few times. CDR3 sequence: CASSLGGQGFTDTQYF. The CDR3 region has the DNA TGCGCCAGCAGCCTGGGGGGACAGGGATTTACAGATACGCAGTATTTT. The chain links TRBV5-1 to TRBJ2-3, with 9 positions matching TRBD1. With V trimmed by 4 bases and J by 3 bases, 9 bases remained unmatched. The CDR3 contains 16 residues. Looked up from germline, CDR1 is SGHRS and CDR2 is YFSETQ.

This clonotype was detected a few times. The chain links TRBV29-1 to TRBJ2-2; 7 bases agree with TRBD1. This CDR3 comprises 16 residues. Germline V CDR1 and CDR2: SQVTM, ANQGSEA. J lost 2 bases, V lost 6 bases, and 12 bases had no gene match. The CDR3 sequence: CSVAIQQGINTGELFF. CDR3 coding DNA: TGCAGCGTCGCCATCCAACAGGGGATCAACACCGGGGAGCTGTTTTTT.